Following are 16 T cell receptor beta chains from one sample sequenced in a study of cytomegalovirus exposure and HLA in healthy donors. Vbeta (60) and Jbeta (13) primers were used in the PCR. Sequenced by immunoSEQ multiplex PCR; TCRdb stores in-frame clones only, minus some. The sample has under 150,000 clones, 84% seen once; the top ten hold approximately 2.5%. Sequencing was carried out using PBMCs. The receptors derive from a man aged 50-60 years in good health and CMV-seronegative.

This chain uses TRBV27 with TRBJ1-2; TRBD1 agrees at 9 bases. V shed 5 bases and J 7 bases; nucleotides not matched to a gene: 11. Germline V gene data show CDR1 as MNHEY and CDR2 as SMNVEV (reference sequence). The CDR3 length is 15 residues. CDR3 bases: TGTGCCAGCAGTCCGCAGGACAGGGGCATTCCTGGCTACACCTTC. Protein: CASSPQDRGIPGYTF.

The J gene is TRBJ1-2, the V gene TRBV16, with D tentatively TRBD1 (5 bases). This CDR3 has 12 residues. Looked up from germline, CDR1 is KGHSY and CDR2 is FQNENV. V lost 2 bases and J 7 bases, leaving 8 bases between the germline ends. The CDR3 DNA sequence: TGTGCCAGCAGCCAAACGGACACTGGCTACACCTTC. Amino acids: CASSQTDTGYTF.

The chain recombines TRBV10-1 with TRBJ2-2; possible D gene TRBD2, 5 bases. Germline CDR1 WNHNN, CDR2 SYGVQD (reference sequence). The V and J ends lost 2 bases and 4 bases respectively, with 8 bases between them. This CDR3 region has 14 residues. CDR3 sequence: CASSEGLLTGELFF. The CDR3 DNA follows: TGCGCCAGCAGTGAGGGACTCCTCACCGGGGAGCTGTTTTTT.

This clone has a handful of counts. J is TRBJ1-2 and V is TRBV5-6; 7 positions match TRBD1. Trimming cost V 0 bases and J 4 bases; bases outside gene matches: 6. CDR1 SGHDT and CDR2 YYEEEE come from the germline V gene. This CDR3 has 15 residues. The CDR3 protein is CASSLGPGTVYGYTF. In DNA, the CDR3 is TGTGCCAGCAGCTTGGGTCCCGGGACAGTCTATGGCTACACCTTC.

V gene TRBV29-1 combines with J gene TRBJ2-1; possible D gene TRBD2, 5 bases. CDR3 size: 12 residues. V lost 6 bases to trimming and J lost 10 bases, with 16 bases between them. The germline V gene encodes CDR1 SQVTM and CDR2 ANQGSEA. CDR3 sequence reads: CSVATGIGEQFF. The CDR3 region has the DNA TGCAGCGTCGCCACGGGGATCGGGGAGCAGTTCTTC.

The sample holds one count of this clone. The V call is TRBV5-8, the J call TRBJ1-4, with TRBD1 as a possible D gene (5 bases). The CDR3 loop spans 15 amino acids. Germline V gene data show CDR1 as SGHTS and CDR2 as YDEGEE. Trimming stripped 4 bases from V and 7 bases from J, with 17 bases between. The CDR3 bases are TGTGCCAGCAGCACCCGGGGGGACCGCCCTGAAAAACTGTTTTTT. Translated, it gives CASSTRGDRPEKLFF.

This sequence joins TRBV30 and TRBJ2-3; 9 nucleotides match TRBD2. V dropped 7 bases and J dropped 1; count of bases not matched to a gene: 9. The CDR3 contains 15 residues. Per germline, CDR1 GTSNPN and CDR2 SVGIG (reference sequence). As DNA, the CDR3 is TGTGCCTTCCTGGGTCGGACTAGCGGCACAGATACGCAGTATTTT. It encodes CAFLGRTSGTDTQYF.

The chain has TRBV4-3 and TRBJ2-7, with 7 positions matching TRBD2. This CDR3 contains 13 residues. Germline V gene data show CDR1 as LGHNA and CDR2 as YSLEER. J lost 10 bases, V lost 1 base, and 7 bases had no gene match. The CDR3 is CASSQGPGGGQYF. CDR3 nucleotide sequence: TGCGCCAGCAGCCAAGGCCCTGGCGGGGGACAGTACTTC.

CDR3 in DNA: TGTGCCAGCAGCTTAATAGGGGGCGGTTACGGCTACACCTTC. Its protein is CASSLIGGGYGYTF. The chain couples TRBV13 to TRBJ1-2; 7 bases are a match to TRBD1. This CDR3 has 14 residues. Germline CDR1 PRHDT, CDR2 FYEKMQ (reference sequence). Trimming cost V 2 bases and J 8 bases; bases outside gene matches: 8.

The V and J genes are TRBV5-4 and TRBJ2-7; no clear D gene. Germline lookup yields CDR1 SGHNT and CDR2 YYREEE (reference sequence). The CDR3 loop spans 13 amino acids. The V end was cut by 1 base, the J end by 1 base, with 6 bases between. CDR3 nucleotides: TGTGCCAGCAGCTTGCCACAATCCTACGAGCAGTACTTC. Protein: CASSLPQSYEQYF.

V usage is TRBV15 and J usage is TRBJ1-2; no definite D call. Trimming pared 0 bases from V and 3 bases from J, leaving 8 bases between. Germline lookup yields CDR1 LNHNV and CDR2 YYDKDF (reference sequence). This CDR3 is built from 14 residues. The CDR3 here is CATSRDQEDYGYTF. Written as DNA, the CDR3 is TGTGCCACCAGCAGAGATCAGGAAGACTATGGCTACACCTTC.

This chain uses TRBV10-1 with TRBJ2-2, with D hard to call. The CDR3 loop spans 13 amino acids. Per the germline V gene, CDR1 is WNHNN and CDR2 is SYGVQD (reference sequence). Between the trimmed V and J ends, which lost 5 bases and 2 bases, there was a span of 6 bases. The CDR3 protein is CASSFTNTGELFF. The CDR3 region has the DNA TGCGCCAGCAGTTTCACAAACACCGGGGAGCTGTTTTTT.

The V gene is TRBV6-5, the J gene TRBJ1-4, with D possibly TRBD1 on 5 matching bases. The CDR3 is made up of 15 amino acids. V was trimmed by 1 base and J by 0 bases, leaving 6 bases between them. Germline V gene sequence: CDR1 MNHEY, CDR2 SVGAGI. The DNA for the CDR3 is TGTGCCAGCAGTTACTTAGGGGCAACTAATGAAAAACTGTTTTTT. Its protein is CASSYLGATNEKLFF.

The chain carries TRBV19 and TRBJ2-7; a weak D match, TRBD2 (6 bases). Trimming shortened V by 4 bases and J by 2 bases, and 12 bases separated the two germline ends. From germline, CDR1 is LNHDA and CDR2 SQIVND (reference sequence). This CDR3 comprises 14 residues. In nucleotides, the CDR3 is TGTGCCAGTAGTACGCGGGACGGCCCCTACGAGCAGTACTTC. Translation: CASSTRDGPYEQYF.

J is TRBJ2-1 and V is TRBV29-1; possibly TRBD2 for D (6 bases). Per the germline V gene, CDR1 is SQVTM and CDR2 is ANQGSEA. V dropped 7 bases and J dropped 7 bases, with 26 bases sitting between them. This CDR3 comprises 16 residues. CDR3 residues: CSAGTGRRLLRNEQFF. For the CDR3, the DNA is TGCAGCGCCGGAACTGGGAGGCGGCTACTTCGGAATGAGCAGTTCTTC.

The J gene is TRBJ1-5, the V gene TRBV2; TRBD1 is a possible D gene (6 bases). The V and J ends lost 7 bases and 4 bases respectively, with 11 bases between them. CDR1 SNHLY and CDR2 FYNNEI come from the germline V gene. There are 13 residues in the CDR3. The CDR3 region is CASKGQSNQPQHF. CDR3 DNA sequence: TGTGCCAGCAAAGGACAGAGTAATCAGCCCCAGCATTTT.